These 4 T cell receptor beta chains were sequenced from one sample in a study of cytomegalovirus exposure and HLA in healthy donors (dated by TCRdb to the late 2010s). Receptor libraries were prepared by the immunoSEQ multiplex PCR assay. For the multiplex PCR, a mixture combining 60 forward primers for TCR Vbeta segments and 13 reverse primers for TCR Jbeta segments was used. TCRdb provides this immuneACCESS table in a form limited to in-frame rearrangements. Some clones are lacking; in checked studies, under half of them reflect an unresolved V gene, and why the rest are absent is not known. For this sample the table gives some 140,000 clones, of which over 75% were detected only once. Around 4.8% of the sample goes to the ten largest clones. The material sequenced was PBMCs. These receptors were collected from a man aged 25 to 40 in good health.

V is TRBV28 and J is TRBJ2-3; the D gene is possibly TRBD2 (6 bases). Trimming took 3 bases from V and 7 from J, leaving 14 bases between them. CDR1 is MDHEN and CDR2 is SYDVKM in the germline V gene. There are 14 residues in the CDR3. CDR3 region: CASSLGLGRYTQYF. CDR3 nucleotides: TGTGCCAGCAGTTTGGGACTGGGGCGTTATACGCAGTATTTT.

This chain links TRBV9 with TRBJ1-4; D is unclear. Germline V gene lookup returns CDR1 SGDLS and CDR2 YYNGEE. The CDR3 has 13 amino acids. Trimming cost V 0 bases and J 10 bases, with 10 bases left between them. CDR3 coding DNA: TGTGCCAGCAGCGTAGATTCCAGAGGAAAACTGTTTTTT. Its translation: CASSVDSRGKLFF.

This chain connects TRBV5-6 to TRBJ2-4; 11 nucleotides align to TRBD2. V was pared by 0 bases and J by 6 bases, with 5 bases of the junction left unmatched. The CDR3 is 16 amino acids. Germline assignment: CDR1 SGHDT and CDR2 YYEEEE. The CDR3 DNA reads as TGTGCCAGCAGCTTGGATACTAGCGGGAGTGGAAACATTCAGTACTTC. It translates to CASSLDTSGSGNIQYF.

This chain uses TRBV27 with TRBJ1-1; no clear D gene. CDR1 MNHEY and CDR2 SMNVEV come from the germline V gene (reference sequence). This CDR3 comprises 14 residues. V lost 3 bases, J lost 4 bases, and 12 bases lay in between. The CDR3 spells CASSFGSGGTEAFF. CDR3 DNA sequence: TGTGCCAGCAGTTTCGGTTCGGGTGGCACTGAAGCTTTCTTT.